The 16 T cell receptor beta chains in this list originate from one sample, sequenced in a study of cytomegalovirus exposure and HLA in healthy donors (dated by TCRdb to about 2017). Libraries were made using the immunoSEQ multiplex PCR assay. The multiplex PCR relied on a mix of 60 forward primers for TCR Vbeta segments and 13 reverse primers for TCR Jbeta segments. Here the immuneACCESS table is served through TCRdb, limited to in-frame sequences with V and J called. Missing clones are a known gap in these copies; in checked studies unresolved V genes cover under half, and the rest lacks a known reason. This sample gives 90,000 to 95,000 clones in total; around 78% of them show up just once. 0.57% of the sample is in the top ten clones. Sample: PBMCs. The origin of the receptors is a man aged 30 to 39 in good health and CMV-seronegative.

The rearrangement links TRBV6-5 to TRBJ2-7, with 9 bases aligning to TRBD1. This CDR3 is built from 13 residues. Germline loops: CDR1 MNHEY, CDR2 SVGAGI. V trimming: 6 bases; J trimming: 3 bases; junction bases outside the gene matches: 3. The CDR3 region is CASRGQGDYEQYF. CDR3 nucleotides: TGTGCCAGCAGGGGACAGGGAGACTACGAGCAGTACTTC.

V gene TRBV15 combines with J gene TRBJ2-7; D possibly corresponds to TRBD1 (6 bases). Germline CDR1 and CDR2: LNHNV and YYDKDF (reference sequence). This CDR3 spans 15 amino acids. V shed 2 bases and J shed 3 bases, with 14 bases lying between them. In nucleotides, the CDR3 is TGTGCCACCAGCAGACCGGGACAATCGTTCTACGAGCAGTACTTC. It yields the protein CATSRPGQSFYEQYF.

The chain links TRBV7-3 to TRBJ2-2, with 8 bases that match TRBD2. V trimming: 3 bases; J trimming: 5 bases; junction bases outside the gene matches: 5. The germline gives CDR1 SGHTA, CDR2 FQGTGA. The CDR3 runs to 15 residues. CDR3: CASSFALAGTGELFF. For the CDR3, the DNA is TGTGCCAGCAGCTTCGCTCTAGCGGGTACCGGGGAGCTGTTTTTT.

This clone was found once. This chain connects TRBV7-2 to TRBJ1-1; D gene uncertain. V lost 1 base, J lost 4 bases, and 19 bases lay in between. Per germline, CDR1 SGHTA and CDR2 FQGNSA. CDR3 length: 17 residues. This CDR3 reads CASSLVGGFYLGTEAFF. The CDR3, as DNA: TGTGCCAGCAGCTTAGTGGGAGGGTTTTATTTAGGCACTGAAGCTTTCTTT.

The chain has TRBV27 and TRBJ2-1; a weak D match, TRBD2 (6 bases). Germline V CDR1 and CDR2: MNHEY, SMNVEV (reference sequence). The CDR3 has 15 amino acids. Trimming took 2 bases from V and 0 from J, leaving 8 bases between them. CDR3 amino acids: CASSLRGNSYNEQFF. The CDR3 DNA reads TGTGCCAGCAGTTTACGGGGGAACTCCTACAATGAGCAGTTCTTC.

The chain combines TRBV10-1 with TRBJ2-1; 9 nucleotides align to TRBD1. CDR3 length: 15 residues. The V segment lost 4 bases and the J segment 13 bases; nucleotides outside the gene matches: 14. Germline V lookup: CDR1 WNHNN, CDR2 SYGVQD (reference sequence). CDR3 bases: TGCGCCAGCAGTGTGGGGACAGGGCTTCGGTTTGGTCAGTTCTTC. This codes for CASSVGTGLRFGQFF.

The V call is TRBV19, the J call TRBJ1-1; no clear D. The CDR3 covers 13 residues. V was trimmed by 7 bases and J by 1 base, leaving 10 bases between them. CDR1 and CDR2 (germline): LNHDA, SQIVND (reference sequence). The CDR3 loop reads CASKGRGNTEAFF. CDR3 nucleotides: TGTGCCAGTAAGGGTCGGGGGAACACTGAAGCTTTCTTT.

This clone was found once. The rearrangement joins TRBV19 to TRBJ1-1, with D possibly matching TRBD1 (5 bases). Germline CDR1 reads LNHDA; CDR2 reads SQIVND (reference sequence). The CDR3 is made up of 15 amino acids. V was shortened by 5 bases and J by 0 bases, with 13 bases between the two germline ends. The CDR3: CASSRIGGVNTEAFF. The CDR3 DNA reads TGTGCCAGTAGTCGGATCGGGGGGGTGAACACTGAAGCTTTCTTT.

This clone has a single count. The chain uses TRBV4-2 and TRBJ2-7, with TRBD2 identical over 7 bases. Trimming cost V 4 bases and J 2 bases; bases outside gene matches: 5. Germline loops: CDR1 LGHNA, CDR2 YNFKEQ. The CDR3 has 14 residues. For the CDR3, the DNA is TGTGCCAGCAGCCTTTGGGGGGGGGCCTACGAGCAGTACTTC. Its protein is CASSLWGGAYEQYF.

This chain uses TRBV9 with TRBJ2-3, with 10 bases matching TRBD2. The CDR3 has 15 residues. J was trimmed by 3 bases and V by 5 bases; bases with no gene match: 6. Germline loops: CDR1 SGDLS, CDR2 YYNGEE. CDR3 loop: CASSSGGSWTDTQYF. CDR3 sequence (DNA): TGTGCCAGCAGTAGCGGGGGGTCCTGGACAGATACGCAGTATTTT.

The genes are TRBV19 and TRBJ2-7; the match to TRBD2 covers 9 bases. Germline loops: CDR1 LNHDA, CDR2 SQIVND (reference sequence). The CDR3 is made up of 13 amino acids. V shed 2 bases, J shed 7 bases, and the junction held 3 bases outside the gene matches. CDR3 amino acids: CASSITSGSEQYV. In DNA, the CDR3 is TGTGCCAGTAGTATAACTAGCGGGTCGGAGCAGTACGTC.

V usage is TRBV12-5 and J usage is TRBJ2-7, with D possibly being TRBD2 (5 bases). V was cut by 2 bases and J by 0 bases, with 11 bases left in between. The CDR3 is 15 amino acids. In germline, CDR1 is LGHNT, CDR2 FRNRAP. CDR3 nucleotide sequence: TGTGCTAGTGGTTTGTCAGGACTGAGCTCCTACGAGCAGTACGTC. Translation: CASGLSGLSSYEQYV.

J is TRBJ1-5 and V is TRBV5-5; D remains ambiguous. The V and J ends lost 1 base and 5 bases respectively, with 7 bases between them. This CDR3 has 13 residues. Germline V gene sequence: CDR1 SGHKS, CDR2 YYEKEE (reference sequence). Here the CDR3 reads CASSLWPHQPQHF. CDR3 in DNA: TGTGCCAGCAGCTTGTGGCCCCATCAGCCCCAGCATTTT.

This clone was seen more than once but under ten times. The CDR3 protein is CASSQDRDIRKYF. The DNA for the CDR3 is TGCGCCAGCAGCCAAGACAGGGATATCAGGAAGTATTTT. The chain uses TRBV4-1 and TRBJ2-3; D is possibly TRBD1 (5 bases). Trimming pared 0 bases from V and 13 bases from J, leaving 14 bases between. CDR1 and CDR2 (germline): MGHRA, YSYEKL. The CDR3 spans 13 residues.

This clone appeared a single time. This sequence joins TRBV7-2 and TRBJ2-3; 15 nucleotides match TRBD2. Trimming took 3 bases from V and 0 from J; bases not matched to a gene: 1. The germline V gene encodes CDR1 SGHTA and CDR2 FQGNSA. This CDR3 is 17 amino acids long. CDR3 loop: CASSFGTSGGSTDTQYF. The DNA for the CDR3 is TGTGCCAGCAGCTTCGGGACTAGCGGGGGGAGCACAGATACGCAGTATTTT.

The J gene is TRBJ1-5, the V gene TRBV5-1; the D is unclear. Germline assignment: CDR1 SGHRS and CDR2 YFSETQ. The CDR3 extends over 14 amino acids. V lost 0 bases to trimming and J lost 1 base, with 5 bases between them. CDR3 bases: TGCGCCAGCAGCTTGGACCGGAGCAATCAGCCCCAGCATTTT. It yields the protein CASSLDRSNQPQHF.